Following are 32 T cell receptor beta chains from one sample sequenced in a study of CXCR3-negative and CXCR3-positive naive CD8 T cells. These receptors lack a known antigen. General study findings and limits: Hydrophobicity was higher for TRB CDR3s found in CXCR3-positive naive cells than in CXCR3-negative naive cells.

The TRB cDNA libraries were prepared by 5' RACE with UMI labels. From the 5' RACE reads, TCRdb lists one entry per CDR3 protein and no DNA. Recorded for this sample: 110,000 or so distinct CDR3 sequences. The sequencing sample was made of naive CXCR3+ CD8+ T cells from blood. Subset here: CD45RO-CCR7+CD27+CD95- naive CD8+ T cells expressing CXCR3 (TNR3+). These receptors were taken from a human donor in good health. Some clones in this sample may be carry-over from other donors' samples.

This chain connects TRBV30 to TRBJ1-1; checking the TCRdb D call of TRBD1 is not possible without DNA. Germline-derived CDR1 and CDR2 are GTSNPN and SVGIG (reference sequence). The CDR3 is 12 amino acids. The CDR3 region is CAWGTGNTEAFF.

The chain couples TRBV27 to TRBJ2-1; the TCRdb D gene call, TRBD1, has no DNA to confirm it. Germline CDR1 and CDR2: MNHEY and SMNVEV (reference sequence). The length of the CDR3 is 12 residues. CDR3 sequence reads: CASTHGANEQFF.

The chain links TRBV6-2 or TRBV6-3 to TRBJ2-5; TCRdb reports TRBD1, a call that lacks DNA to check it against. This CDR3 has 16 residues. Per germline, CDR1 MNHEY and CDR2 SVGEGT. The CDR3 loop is CASLSPARGARQTQYF.

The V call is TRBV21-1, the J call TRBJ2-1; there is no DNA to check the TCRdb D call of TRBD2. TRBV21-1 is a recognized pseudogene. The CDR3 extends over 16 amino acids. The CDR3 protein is CASRAGTTYSYNEQFF.

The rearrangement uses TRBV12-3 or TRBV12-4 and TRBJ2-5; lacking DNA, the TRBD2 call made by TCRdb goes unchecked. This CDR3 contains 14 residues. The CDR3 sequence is CASSPGLTRETQYF.

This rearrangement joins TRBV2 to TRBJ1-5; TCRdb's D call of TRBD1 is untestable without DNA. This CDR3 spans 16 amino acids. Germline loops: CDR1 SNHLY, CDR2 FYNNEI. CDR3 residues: CASSELAGFSNQPQHF.

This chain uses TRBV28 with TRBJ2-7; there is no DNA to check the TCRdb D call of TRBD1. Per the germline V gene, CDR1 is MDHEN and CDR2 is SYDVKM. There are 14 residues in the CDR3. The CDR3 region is CASSLRDRPYEQYF.

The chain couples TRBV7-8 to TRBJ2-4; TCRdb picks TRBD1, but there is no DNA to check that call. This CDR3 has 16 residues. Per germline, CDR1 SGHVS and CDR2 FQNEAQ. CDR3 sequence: CASSSIDRAPINIQYF.

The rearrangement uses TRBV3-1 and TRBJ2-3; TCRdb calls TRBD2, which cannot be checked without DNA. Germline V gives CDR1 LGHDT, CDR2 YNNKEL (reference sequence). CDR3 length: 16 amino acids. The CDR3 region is CASSQELAGFTDTQYF.

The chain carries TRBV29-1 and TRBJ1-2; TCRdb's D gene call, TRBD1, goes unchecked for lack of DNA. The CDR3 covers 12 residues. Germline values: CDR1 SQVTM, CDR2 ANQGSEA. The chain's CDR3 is CSVDPGQGCYTF.

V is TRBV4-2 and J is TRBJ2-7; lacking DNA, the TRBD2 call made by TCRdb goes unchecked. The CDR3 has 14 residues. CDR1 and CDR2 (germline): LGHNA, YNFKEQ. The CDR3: CASSQDRLADEQYF.

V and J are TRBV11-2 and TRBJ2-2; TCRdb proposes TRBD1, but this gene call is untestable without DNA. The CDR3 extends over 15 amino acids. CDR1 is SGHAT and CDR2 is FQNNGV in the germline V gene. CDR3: CASSHGWGGSGEPFF.

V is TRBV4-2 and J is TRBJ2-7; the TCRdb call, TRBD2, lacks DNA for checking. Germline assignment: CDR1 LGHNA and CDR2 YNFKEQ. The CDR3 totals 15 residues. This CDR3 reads CASSPTNGGSYEQYF.

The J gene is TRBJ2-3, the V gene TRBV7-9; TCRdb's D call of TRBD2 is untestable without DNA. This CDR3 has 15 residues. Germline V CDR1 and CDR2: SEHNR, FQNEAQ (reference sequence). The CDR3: CASSLTSGSTDTQYF.

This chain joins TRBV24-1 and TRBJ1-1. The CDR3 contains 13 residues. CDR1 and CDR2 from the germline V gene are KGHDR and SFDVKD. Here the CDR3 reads CATRSREWGEAFF.

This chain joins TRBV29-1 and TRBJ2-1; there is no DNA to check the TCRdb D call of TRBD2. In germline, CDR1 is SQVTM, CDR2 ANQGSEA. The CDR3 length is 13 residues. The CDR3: CSVEPSGSSEQFF.

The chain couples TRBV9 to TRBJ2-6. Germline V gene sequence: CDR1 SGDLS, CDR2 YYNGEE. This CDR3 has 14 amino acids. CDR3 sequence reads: CASSAPSGANVLTF.

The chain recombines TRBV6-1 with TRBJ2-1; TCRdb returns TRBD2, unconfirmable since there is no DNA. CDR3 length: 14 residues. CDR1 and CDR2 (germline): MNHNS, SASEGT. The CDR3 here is CATSAGISYNEQFF.

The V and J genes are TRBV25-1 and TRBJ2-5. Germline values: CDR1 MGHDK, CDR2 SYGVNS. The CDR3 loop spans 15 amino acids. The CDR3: CASSEYVTYGETQYF.

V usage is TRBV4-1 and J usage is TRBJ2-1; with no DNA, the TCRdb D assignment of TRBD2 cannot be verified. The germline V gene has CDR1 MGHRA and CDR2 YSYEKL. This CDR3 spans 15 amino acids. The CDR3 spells CASSQERLAGNEQFF.

The CDR3 loop is CASSQLDRRFQETQYF. The V gene is TRBV27, the J gene TRBJ2-5; the D call from TCRdb, TRBD1, cannot be confirmed without DNA. This CDR3 is 16 amino acids long. Germline CDR1 and CDR2: MNHEY and SMNVEV (reference sequence).

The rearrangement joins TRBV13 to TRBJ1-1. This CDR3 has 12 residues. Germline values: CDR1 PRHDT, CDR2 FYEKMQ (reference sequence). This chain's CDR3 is CASSLITPQALF. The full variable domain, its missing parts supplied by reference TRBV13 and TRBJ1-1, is AAGVIQSPRHLIKEKRETATLKCYPIPRHDTVYWYQQGPGQDPQFLISFYEKMQSDKGSIPDRFSAQQFSDYHSELNMSSLELGDSALYFCASSLITPQALFGQGTRLTVV.

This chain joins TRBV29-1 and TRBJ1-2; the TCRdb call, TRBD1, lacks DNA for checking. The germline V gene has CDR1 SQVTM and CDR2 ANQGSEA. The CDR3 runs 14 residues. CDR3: CSVVLWGGDYGYTF.

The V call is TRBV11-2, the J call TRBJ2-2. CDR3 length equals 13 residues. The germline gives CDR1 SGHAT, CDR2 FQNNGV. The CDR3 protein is CASSLGVTGELFF.

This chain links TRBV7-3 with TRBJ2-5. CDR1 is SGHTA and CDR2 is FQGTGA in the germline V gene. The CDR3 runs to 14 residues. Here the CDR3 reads CASSSQDLKETQYF.

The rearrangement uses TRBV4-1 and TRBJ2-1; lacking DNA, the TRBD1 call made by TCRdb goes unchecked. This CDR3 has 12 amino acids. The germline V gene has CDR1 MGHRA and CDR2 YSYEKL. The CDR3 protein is CASSYGRGEQFF.

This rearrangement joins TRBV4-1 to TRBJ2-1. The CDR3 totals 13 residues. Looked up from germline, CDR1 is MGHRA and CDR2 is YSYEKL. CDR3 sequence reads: CASSQEMSYEQFF.

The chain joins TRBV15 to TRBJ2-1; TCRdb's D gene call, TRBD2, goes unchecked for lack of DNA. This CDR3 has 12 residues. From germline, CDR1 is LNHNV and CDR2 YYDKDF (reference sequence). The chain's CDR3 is CATSRGGASENF.

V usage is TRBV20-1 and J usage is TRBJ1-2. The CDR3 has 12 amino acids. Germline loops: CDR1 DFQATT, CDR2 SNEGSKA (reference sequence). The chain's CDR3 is CSAIRANYGYTF.

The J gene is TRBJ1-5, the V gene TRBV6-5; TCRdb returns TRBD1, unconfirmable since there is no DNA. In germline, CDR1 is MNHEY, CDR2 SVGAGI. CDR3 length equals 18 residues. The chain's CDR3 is CASSGTDPWVYSNQPQHF.

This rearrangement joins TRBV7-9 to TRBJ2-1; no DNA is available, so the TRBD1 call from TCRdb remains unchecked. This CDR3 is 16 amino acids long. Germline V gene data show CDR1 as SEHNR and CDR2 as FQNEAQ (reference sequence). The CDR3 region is CASSFPGRSSYNEQFF.

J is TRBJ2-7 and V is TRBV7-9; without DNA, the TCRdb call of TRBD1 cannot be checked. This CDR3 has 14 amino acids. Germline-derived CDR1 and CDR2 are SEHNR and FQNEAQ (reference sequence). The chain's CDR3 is CASSTRQETYEQYF.